A selection of T cell receptor beta chains follows, all from one sample in a study of OX40 agonist ivuxolimab in advanced cancers. Sequenced by immunoSEQ multiplex PCR; TCRdb stores in-frame clones only, minus some. The sample lists around 75,000 clones, about 90% seen once, with approximately 2.3% in the top ten. The material sequenced was CD4+ or CD8+ T cells sorted from blood, taken in a trial of the OX40 agonist ivuxolimab. Every receptor here comes from an adult with an advanced solid tumor such as melanoma, head and neck, liver or kidney cancer. The CDR3 runs from the conserved cysteine through the conserved F or W. D genes are given only for firm matches. Size tells how often a clone was seen (once, few, many) or the class of an expanded clone, and some rows leave it out.

cdr3_nt | cdr3_aa | j_call | clone_size | v_call | d_call
TGTGCCACCCAGCGCCGGTCCACCGGGGAGCTGTTTTTT | CATQRRSTGELFF | TRBJ2-2 | NA | TRBV2 | NA
TGTGCCAGCAGTTTCCTGACGGGACAGGGGGTTAATGGCTACACCTTC | CASSFLTGQGVNGYTF | TRBJ1-2 | NA | TRBV28 | TRBD1
TGTGCCATCAGTGGATCGAACCAAGAGACCCAGTACTTC | CAISGSNQETQYF | TRBJ2-5 | NA | TRBV10-3 | NA
TGTGCCAGCAGCCCCCGGGTGGGAGGGGATGTCGCAGATACGCAGTATTTT | CASSPRVGGDVADTQYF | TRBJ2-3 | NA | TRBV7-9 | TRBD2
TGTGCCAGCAGCTCGATGACCGGGCCGCATTTT | CASSSMTGPHF | TRBJ1-3 | NA | TRBV11-2 | NA
TGTGCCAGCAGTCCCGACCTTGGGGTACCGCCCTACGGCTACACCTTC | CASSPDLGVPPYGYTF | TRBJ1-2 | few | TRBV27 | NA
TGTGCCAGCAGCAACTGGGACCCGGGAGGGGATCAGCCCCAGCATTTT | CASSNWDPGGDQPQHF | TRBJ1-5 | NA | TRBV7-8 | NA
TGTGCCAGTAGTACCCGACAGGGCCTTAACTATGGCTACACCTTC | CASSTRQGLNYGYTF | TRBJ1-2 | once | TRBV19 | TRBD1
TGCGCCAGCAGCCTCGCCCCCCTCGGGGAGGAGAACAATCAGCCCCAGCATTTT | CASSLAPLGEENNQPQHF | TRBJ1-5 | NA | TRBV5-1 | NA
TGTGCCAGCAGCTTAAGGACTAGCGGATATCAAGAGACCCAGTACTTC | CASSLRTSGYQETQYF | TRBJ2-5 | once | TRBV7-2 | TRBD2
TGTGCCAGCAGTCCCGAGCGGGGTTGGCGTTTCTTT | CASSPERGWRFF | TRBJ1-1 | NA | TRBV2 | NA
TGCGCCAGCAGCGGGTTTCTAGGGGCCAACGTCCTGACTTTC | CASSGFLGANVLTF | TRBJ2-6 | NA | TRBV4-1 | NA
TGTGCCAGCTCACCGAGGGACGGCGGTGGAACAGATACGCAGTATTTT | CASSPRDGGGTDTQYF | TRBJ2-3 | NA | TRBV18 | NA
TGTGCCAGCTCGGGACCCCTCCACTCAGCGAGTGAAGCTTTCTTT | CASSGPLHSASEAFF | TRBJ1-1 | NA | TRBV25-1 | NA
TGTGCCTGGAGTTCCATGGGGACTAGCGGATCGTACGAGCAGTACTTC | CAWSSMGTSGSYEQYF | TRBJ2-7 | NA | TRBV30 | TRBD2
TGTGCCAGCAGCTCCCCGGTCTATGGCTACACCTTC | CASSSPVYGYTF | TRBJ1-2 | NA | TRBV9 | NA
TGTGCCAGCAGCCCAGGGCCGTTGGACTATGGCTACACCTTC | CASSPGPLDYGYTF | TRBJ1-2 | NA | TRBV5-6 | NA
TGTGCCAGCAGCTTGGCTACTAGCACAGATACGCAGTATTTT | CASSLATSTDTQYF | TRBJ2-3 | NA | TRBV5-4 | NA
TGCAGTGCTAGCGGGCAAGAGACCCAGTACTTC | CSASGQETQYF | TRBJ2-5 | NA | TRBV20-1 | NA
TGTGCCAGAAGCTTAGAAGGGTCAGGGTATGGCTACACCTTC | CARSLEGSGYGYTF | TRBJ1-2 | few | TRBV7-5 | NA
TGTGCCTGGAGTGTACGGGGTGCCAGAGAGACCCAGTACTTC | CAWSVRGARETQYF | TRBJ2-5 | NA | TRBV30 | NA
TGCGCCAGCAGCTTTGGGACAGGGGGAGTAGCTTTCTTT | CASSFGTGGVAFF | TRBJ1-1 | NA | TRBV5-1 | TRBD1
TGTGCCAGCAGCTTGTTGGTGGGAGCGGGATCCTACAATGAGCAGTTCTTC | CASSLLVGAGSYNEQFF | TRBJ2-1 | NA | TRBV5-6 | TRBD2
TGTGCCAGCAGTTACGTCGGCACACCCGGGGAGCTGTTTTTT | CASSYVGTPGELFF | TRBJ2-2 | NA | TRBV6-5 | NA
TGTGCCAGTAGTCCATTGGCTGTGGCAGATACGCAGTATTTT | CASSPLAVADTQYF | TRBJ2-3 | NA | TRBV19 | NA
TGTGCCAGCAGTGAATTCGAGAACACTGAAGCTTTCTTT | CASSEFENTEAFF | TRBJ1-1 | few | TRBV2 | NA
TGCGCCAGCAGCCAAGAAGGCGGGGTAGACGAGCAGTACTTC | CASSQEGGVDEQYF | TRBJ2-7 | few | TRBV4-1 | NA
TGTGCCAGCGGTCCGACAAGGCTCCTCAGGGCTTTCTTT | CASGPTRLLRAFF | TRBJ1-1 | NA | TRBV21-1 | NA
TGCGCCAGCAGCTCCGGGACAGGGGCTGAAGCTTTCTTT | CASSSGTGAEAFF | TRBJ1-1 | NA | TRBV5-1 | TRBD1
TGCACCAGCAGCCAAGTCCTCTGTAGCGGGGGGTCTGGGCAGTACTTC | CTSSQVLCSGGSGQYF | TRBJ2-7 | NA | TRBV1 | NA
TGTGCCAGCTCACCTCTCCCGACAGACAAGGTCTATGGCTACACCTTC | CASSPLPTDKVYGYTF | TRBJ1-2 | NA | TRBV18 | NA
TGTGCCAGCAGTTATAACCCGGGACTAACAACAATGGAGCAGTTCTTC | CASSYNPGLTTMEQFF | TRBJ2-1 | NA | TRBV6-5 | TRBD2
TGTGCCAGCAGCCCACCCTCCAAGCGAGCCAATGAGCAGTTCTTC | CASSPPSKRANEQFF | TRBJ2-1 | NA | TRBV5-6 | NA
TGTGCCAGCTCTCAAGGACAGGATTACACTGAAGCTTTCTTT | CASSQGQDYTEAFF | TRBJ1-1 | NA | TRBV18 | TRBD1
TGTGCCAGCAGCCATCCGCTGGACAGGGGCGAGCAGTACTTC | CASSHPLDRGEQYF | TRBJ2-7 | NA | TRBV4-2 | TRBD1
TGTGCCAGCAGTTCGTGGACAGGCTGGGAAGCTTTCTTT | CASSSWTGWEAFF | TRBJ1-1 | NA | TRBV27 | TRBD1
TGTGCCAGTAGAAGAGCGGGAGGGGAGCAGTTCTTC | CASRRAGGEQFF | TRBJ2-1 | NA | TRBV19 | TRBD2
TGCGCCAGCGTTACAGGGGGTTACCCAAAACTGTTTTTT | CASVTGGYPKLFF | TRBJ1-4 | NA | TRBV10-1 | TRBD1
TGTGCCAGCAGCCCACCGGGGACAGGGAGCACAGATACGCAGTATTTT | CASSPPGTGSTDTQYF | TRBJ2-3 | NA | TRBV5-5 | TRBD1
TGTGCCAGCAGTTCTCCAGGGGGCGCAAACTTC | CASSSPGGANF | TRBJ2-7 | NA | TRBV28 | TRBD1
TGTGCCAGCACCTACAGGGGACGGACCACTGAAGCTTTCTTT | CASTYRGRTTEAFF | TRBJ1-1 | NA | TRBV9 | TRBD1
TGCGCCAGCAGCCCGGGACAGGGCGACTATAATGAAAAACTGTTTTTT | CASSPGQGDYNEKLFF | TRBJ1-4 | NA | TRBV5-1 | TRBD1
TGTGCCAGCAGCCCATTCGCAACTAATGAAAAACTGTTTTTT | CASSPFATNEKLFF | TRBJ1-4 | NA | TRBV11-2 | NA
TGCAGCGTTGTGGTGTGGGGGAAGACCAAAAACATTCAGTACTTC | CSVVVWGKTKNIQYF | TRBJ2-4 | once | TRBV29-1 | NA
TGTGCCATCAGAGGGGGCACGGGCAACTATGGCTACACCTTC | CAIRGGTGNYGYTF | TRBJ1-2 | NA | TRBV10-3 | TRBD1
TGTGCCAGCAGTGGGGGCAGGGGGTCTACGGGAGAGACCCAGTACTTC | CASSGGRGSTGETQYF | TRBJ2-5 | NA | TRBV25-1 | TRBD1
TGTGCCACCAGAGACAGGGGGATCTCTGGAAACACCATATATTTT | CATRDRGISGNTIYF | TRBJ1-3 | once | TRBV19 | TRBD1
TGTGCCAGCAGCAAGGGCGCTGAAGCTTTCTTT | CASSKGAEAFF | TRBJ1-1 | NA | TRBV7-2 | NA
TGTGCGGCGGAGGCCTATAATGAAAAACTGTTTTTT | CAAEAYNEKLFF | TRBJ1-4 | NA | TRBV2 | NA
TGTGCCAGCAGCACCTCCGGGACACCTCTGAGCGAGCAGTACTTC | CASSTSGTPLSEQYF | TRBJ2-7 | NA | TRBV5-4 | NA
TGCGCCAGCAGCCTCAATAGCGGGGGGGCAGGTGGTGAGCAGTTCTTC | CASSLNSGGAGGEQFF | TRBJ2-1 | NA | TRBV4-1 | TRBD2
TGTGCCAGCAGCTTAAGGGCAGGGGAGGGCTATGGCTACACCTTC | CASSLRAGEGYGYTF | TRBJ1-2 | NA | TRBV7-8 | NA